The source of this T cell receptor (beta chain) is a study of blood T cell repertoires in COVID-19. As for the study in general: Samples came from the United States, Italy and Spain, spanning acute and convalescent COVID-19.

The protocol was immunoSEQ multiplex PCR, while the TCRdb copy is restricted to in-frame clones and leaves out a portion. This table has about 180,000 clones, more than 70% appearing once. The ends were cut back, 10 bases at V and 0 bases at J, with 13 bases in the middle. Per the germline V gene, CDR1 is MNHEY and CDR2 is SVGAGI. There are 13 residues in the CDR3. Participants spanned ages about 18 to 90 years and resided in fewer than 30 US areas. Recovery meant two consecutive negative NP/OP PCR tests, professional clearance, or resolved symptoms. The source of this sequence is a man in his forties or fifties who had recovered from COVID-19. This chain connects TRBV6-5 to TRBJ2-7, with D possibly matching TRBD1 (5 bases). Sequenced input: PBMCs or T cells enriched from blood (not recorded which). This CDR3 is CATKTTDSYEQYF. The CDR3 DNA follows: TGTGCCACCAAAACGACAGACTCCTACGAGCAGTACTTC.